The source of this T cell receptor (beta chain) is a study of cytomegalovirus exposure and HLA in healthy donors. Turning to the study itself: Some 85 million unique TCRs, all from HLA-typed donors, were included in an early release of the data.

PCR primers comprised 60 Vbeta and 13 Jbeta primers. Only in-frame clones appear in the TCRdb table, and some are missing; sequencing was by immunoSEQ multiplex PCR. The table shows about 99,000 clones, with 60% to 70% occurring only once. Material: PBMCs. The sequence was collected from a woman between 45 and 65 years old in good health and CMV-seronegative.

For the CDR3, the DNA is TGTGCCAGCAGTGTGAGACAGGGGGCCGGGGAGCTGTTTTTT. Amino acids: CASSVRQGAGELFF. The rearrangement links TRBV2 to TRBJ2-2, with TRBD1 identical over 9 bases. Germline V gives CDR1 SNHLY, CDR2 FYNNEI. V gave up 4 bases and J gave up 6 bases; unmatched junction bases: 3. The CDR3 runs to 14 residues.